Below are 13 T cell receptor beta chains sequenced from a single sample in a study of T cells expressing NK-cell markers (dated by TCRdb to about 2020). The library was obtained by 5' RACE. The reads were generated on an Illumina HiSeq 2000. TCRdb reanalyzed the reads, keeping one entry per CDR3 protein sequence and omitting DNA. This sample's table lists a few hundred thousand distinct CDR3 sequences. In total, the top ten clones hold roughly 3.4% of the sample. The sequencing input was blood T cells: a sorted CD56 or NKG2C T cell subset, CD4+ or CD8+ T cells, or bulk PBMC T cells (not recorded which). The receptors were gathered from a young man in good health. Donor details come from another sample of the same person, matched by shared clones.

This chain joins TRBV6-5 and TRBJ2-5; absent DNA, TCRdb's TRBD1 call cannot be checked. The CDR3 spans 16 residues. Germline V gene lookup returns CDR1 MNHEY and CDR2 SVGAGI. CDR3: CASSFKWTASQETQYF.

This chain joins TRBV5-6 and TRBJ1-1. The CDR3 loop spans 15 amino acids. Germline CDR1 is SGHDT and CDR2 is YYEEEE. The CDR3 here is CASSLSGVGDTEAFF.

The chain is built from TRBV7-6 and TRBJ1-5. CDR1 is SGHVS and CDR2 is FNYEAQ in the germline V gene. The CDR3 length is 13 residues. Here the CDR3 reads CASSLDSGTPKHF.

The chain combines TRBV7-9 with TRBJ2-7; with no DNA, the TCRdb D assignment of TRBD1 cannot be verified. Germline lookup yields CDR1 SEHNR and CDR2 FQNEAQ (reference sequence). The CDR3 loop spans 16 amino acids. Here the CDR3 reads CASLRTFGTGIYEQYF.

This chain uses TRBV30 with TRBJ2-3; TCRdb gives TRBD2 as the D gene, but with no DNA this cannot be confirmed. In germline, CDR1 is GTSNPN, CDR2 SVGIG (reference sequence). CDR3 size: 17 residues. The CDR3 reads CAGGLAGVGFGTDTQYF.

The V gene is TRBV5-1, the J gene TRBJ2-3; the TRBD1 assignment by TCRdb is unverifiable without DNA. The germline V gene has CDR1 SGHRS and CDR2 YFSETQ. The CDR3 contains 15 residues. Here the CDR3 reads CASSPPDRGSDTQYF.

The chain is built from TRBV4-1 and TRBJ2-2; no DNA is available, so the TRBD2 call from TCRdb remains unchecked. CDR3 length: 15 amino acids. Germline values: CDR1 MGHRA, CDR2 YSYEKL. CDR3: CASRTGLGETGELFF.

The V call is TRBV11-2, the J call TRBJ2-7; the D gene TCRdb calls, TRBD2, cannot be checked with no DNA. The CDR3 has 13 residues. Germline CDR1 reads SGHAT; CDR2 reads FQNNGV. This chain's CDR3 is CATMETKTYEQYF.

This chain links TRBV12-3 or TRBV12-4 with TRBJ1-2; the TCRdb D gene call, TRBD1, has no DNA to confirm it. CDR3 length equals 15 residues. The CDR3 sequence is CASRTGTGGVYGYTF.

This chain's CDR3 is CASRDIAGTGELFF. The chain has TRBV12-3 or TRBV12-4 and TRBJ2-2; checking the TCRdb D call of TRBD2 is not possible without DNA. This CDR3 region has 14 residues.

The CDR3 is CASSSGGRPYEQYF. The rearrangement uses TRBV9 and TRBJ2-7. This CDR3 region has 14 residues. Germline assignment: CDR1 SGDLS and CDR2 YYNGEE.

The chain uses TRBV28 and TRBJ2-3. The CDR3 has 15 amino acids. Germline values: CDR1 MDHEN, CDR2 SYDVKM. The chain's CDR3 is CASSRSPQLPDTQYF.

The V call is TRBV29-1, the J call TRBJ2-2; TCRdb lists TRBD2, though no DNA is available to test this call. The germline V gene has CDR1 SQVTM and CDR2 ANQGSEA. The length of the CDR3 is 12 residues. The CDR3 protein is CSVVGDTGELFF.